The rows below give T cell receptor beta chains drawn from one sample of a study of read filtering for tumor transcriptome and immune sequencing. TCRdb passed the reads through MiXCR, listing each CDR3 protein once. Among 90,000 to 95,000 distinct CDR3 sequences listed, 20% to 25% were seen once. The sequenced sample was a population of CD138-negative cells sorted from bone marrow. Every receptor here comes from a donor aged 40 or over with multiple myeloma. CDR3s include the opening cysteine and the closing phenylalanine or tryptophan. D genes are given only for firm matches. Clone sizes are given selectively: once, few, many, or a class where the clone is expanded.

clone size,J gene,D gene,V gene,CDR3 DNA,CDR3 protein
many,TRBJ2-5,NA,TRBV29-1,TGCAGCGTTGAACAGGGGCCAGAGACCCAGTACTTC,CSVEQGPETQYF
NA,TRBJ2-7,TRBD1,TRBV6-6,TGTGCCAGCAGTTACAGACATCCGGGACAGGGGCCTACGGGCGAGCAGTACTTC,CASSYRHPGQGPTGEQYF
many,TRBJ2-6,NA,TRBV5-1,TGCGCCAGCAGCCTGACAGTAGCTGGGGCCAACGTCCTGACTTTC,CASSLTVAGANVLTF
many,TRBJ2-7,NA,TRBV9,TGTGCCAGCAGCCCCGAAGGAGGGAGCTACGAGCAGTACTTC,CASSPEGGSYEQYF
many,TRBJ2-1,TRBD1,TRBV20-1,TGCAGTGCTAGAGATCGGCGAGGACAGGGGGTGGACAATGAGCAGTTCTTC,CSARDRRGQGVDNEQFF
many,TRBJ1-4,NA,TRBV5-1,TGCGCCAGCAGCTTGGACAGCCGTAATGAAAAACTGTTTTTT,CASSLDSRNEKLFF
NA,TRBJ2-3,TRBD2,TRBV12-3/TRBV12-4,TGTGCCAGCACTCCCCGGGGTAGCGGGGGAGGAGATACGCAGTATTTT,CASTPRGSGGGDTQYF
many,TRBJ2-7,NA,TRBV7-8,TGTGCCAGCAGCTCAGGGGCGTCCGAGCAGTACTTC,CASSSGASEQYF
few,TRBJ1-2,TRBD1,TRBV6-5,TGTGCCAGCAGTCCGGGACAGTATTATAGCTACACCTTC,CASSPGQYYSYTF
NA,TRBJ1-1,TRBD1,TRBV5-1,TGCGCCAGCAGCCAACAGGGGGCTAGTTTCACTGAAGCTTTCTTT,CASSQQGASFTEAFF